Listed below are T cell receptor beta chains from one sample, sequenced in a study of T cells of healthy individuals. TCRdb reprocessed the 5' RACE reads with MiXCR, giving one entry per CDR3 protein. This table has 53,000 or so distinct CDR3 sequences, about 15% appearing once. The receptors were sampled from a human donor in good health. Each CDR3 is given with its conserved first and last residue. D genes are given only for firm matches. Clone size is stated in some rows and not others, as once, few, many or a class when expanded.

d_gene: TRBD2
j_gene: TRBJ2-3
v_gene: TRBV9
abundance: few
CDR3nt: TGTGCCAGCAGCACCCGACTAGCGGGGACAGATACGCAGTATTTT
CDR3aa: CASSTRLAGTDTQYF

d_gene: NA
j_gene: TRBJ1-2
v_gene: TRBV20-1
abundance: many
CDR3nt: TGCAGTGCTAGCCCCGGGGATGGCTACACCTTC
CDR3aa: CSASPGDGYTF

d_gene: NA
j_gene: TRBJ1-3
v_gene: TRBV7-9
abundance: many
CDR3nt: TGTGCCAGCAGCCCCGTTGGGGTCGGTGGAAACACCATATATTTT
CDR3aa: CASSPVGVGGNTIYF

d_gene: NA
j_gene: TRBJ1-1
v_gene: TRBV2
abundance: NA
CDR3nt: TGTGCCAGCAGTGTTCTAGGTTTAGGCACTGAAGCTTTCTTT
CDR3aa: CASSVLGLGTEAFF

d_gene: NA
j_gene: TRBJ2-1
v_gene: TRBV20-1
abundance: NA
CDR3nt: TGCAGTGCTTCTGTAGCGTCCGGCTACAATGAGCAGTTCTTC
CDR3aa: CSASVASGYNEQFF

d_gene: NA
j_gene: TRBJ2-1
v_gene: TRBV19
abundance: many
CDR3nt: TGTGCCAGTAGTAAAGAAGGGATAGAATACAATGAGCAGTTCTTC
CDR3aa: CASSKEGIEYNEQFF

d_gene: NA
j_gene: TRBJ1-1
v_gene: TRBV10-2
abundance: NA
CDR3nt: TGCGCCAGCAGTGCGCCAGGAGGAACTGAAGCTTTCTTT
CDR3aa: CASSAPGGTEAFF

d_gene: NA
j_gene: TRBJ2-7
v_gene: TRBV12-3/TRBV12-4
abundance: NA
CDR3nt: TGTGCCAGCACCCTAAGGGGGGGCGCGGCCGCGGGCTACGAGCAGTACTTC
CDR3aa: CASTLRGGAAAGYEQYF

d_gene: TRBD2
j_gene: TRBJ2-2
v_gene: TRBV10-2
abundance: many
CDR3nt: TGCGCCAGCAGTGCCGCGGGCGGGGGGCGAACCGGGGAGCTGTTTTTT
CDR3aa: CASSAAGGGRTGELFF

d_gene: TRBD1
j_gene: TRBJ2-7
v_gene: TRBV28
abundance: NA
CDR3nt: TGTGCCAGCAGCCTCCACGGGACAGGCCCGCCCGAGCAGTACTTC
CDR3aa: CASSLHGTGPPEQYF

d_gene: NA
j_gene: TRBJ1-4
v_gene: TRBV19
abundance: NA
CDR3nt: TGTGCCAGTGGCAACAGGATAGGAGAAAAACTGTTTTTT
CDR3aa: CASGNRIGEKLFF

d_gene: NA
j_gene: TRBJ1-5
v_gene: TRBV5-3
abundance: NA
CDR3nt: TGTGCCAGAAGCCCCACCGTGGCACCGCGCGATCAGCCCCAGCATTTT
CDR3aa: CARSPTVAPRDQPQHF

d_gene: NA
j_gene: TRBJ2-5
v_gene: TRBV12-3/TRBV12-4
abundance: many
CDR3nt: TGTGCCAGCACCCTAAGGGGATCACAAGAGACCCAGTACTTC
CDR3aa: CASTLRGSQETQYF

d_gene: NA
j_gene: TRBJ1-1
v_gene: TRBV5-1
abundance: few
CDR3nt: TGCGCCAGCCGGACGACAGCCACCATGAACACTGAAGCTTTCTTT
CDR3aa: CASRTTATMNTEAFF

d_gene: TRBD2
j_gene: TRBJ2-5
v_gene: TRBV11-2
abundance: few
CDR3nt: TGTGCCAGCAGCTTAGGATCGAGCGGGGGGGCCTATGAGACCCAGTACTTC
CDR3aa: CASSLGSSGGAYETQYF